This T cell receptor beta chain came from a study of blood T cell repertoires in COVID-19. Overall study: Material from acute and convalescent COVID-19 was sourced from the United States, Italy and Spain.

The method was immunoSEQ multiplex PCR; TCRdb's version includes in-frame clones alone and lacks a portion of them. The sample shows a few hundred thousand clones, under 95% of them seen only once. Recruitment covered fewer than 25 US areas and drew participants whose ages spanned 18 to 89 years. V lost 5 bases and J lost 12, with 16 bases in between. CDR1 is MNHEY, CDR2 SMNVEV, per germline (reference sequence). This CDR3 region has 12 residues. The chain has TRBV27 and TRBJ1-2; tentative D call: TRBD1 (5 bases). Sequenced: PBMCs or T cells enriched from blood (not recorded which). The sequence was collected from a woman aged 30 to 39 who had recovered from COVID-19. The CDR3 sequence is CASSGDSGVNTF. CDR3 DNA sequence: TGTGCCAGCAGTGGTGACAGTGGTGTTAACACCTTC.